This record looks at one T cell receptor (beta chain) sequence and its context. Its recognized antigen is unknown. Each sample's TRB amplification started from about 250 ng of peripheral blood genomic DNA, which corresponds to 35,000 to 40,000 genome equivalents. These data are taken from a study of T cell clusters in autoimmune cytopenias (dated by TCRdb to between 2018 and 2020). As for the study more broadly: Of the 40 or so healthy donor controls, 22 were female, and the group had a mean age of 56 years and a median age of 59 years. The study aimed to test whether autoimmune cytopenia patients carry a disease-specific immune repertoire signature usable as a blood-based biomarker. Repertoires from autoimmune hepatitis patients were compared with those of some 20 healthy donors matched for age and sex. TRB and IGH repertoires from peripheral blood were sequenced in autoimmune cytopenia patients at active disease and during treatment follow-up, with healthy, CLL and autoimmune hepatitis controls included alongside. For primary cytopenia the controls were 25 age-matched healthy donors, whereas for secondary cytopenia the controls were 11 to 15 age-matched CLL patients. A median TRB sequencing depth of 50,000 or so reads per sample was reached, and a median of roughly 2,500 distinct TRB clonotypes per sample was obtained.

The CDR3 covers 18 residues, taking in both the cysteine and the phenylalanine. A DNA sequence was not provided. From the germline V gene (reference sequence), CDR1 is PRHDT and CDR2 is FYEKMQ. What the authors observed across the whole study: GLIPH suggested that primary autoimmune cytopenia patients lacked physiological T cell clusters: 50 to 55 clusters were exclusive to healthy donors versus roughly 15 exclusive to patients. Shifts in the TRB repertoire, including less even repertoires in secondary cytopenia and CLL, were mostly a reflection of lymphoma bias and not of autoimmunity. The T cell clusters were defined only in silico, and the functional role of the clusters still needed to be validated experimentally. Healthy donors had almost three times as many exclusive TRB clusters as active autoimmune hepatitis patients, a finding consistent with an autoimmunity-wide signature. In the comparison of secondary cytopenia with CLL, no cluster-lack signature showed up, apparently because the dominant lymphoma-associated repertoire masked the signature.

TRB rearrangements were amplified by multiplex PCR following a touch-down protocol, with the TRB-A and TRB-B primer pools mixed in one tube. Illumina adapters and sample indices were added to the amplicons through two consecutive PCR reactions performed with Phusion HS II polymerase. The amplicons were purified from gel with the NucleoSpin Gel and PCR Clean-up kit, after which the amplicons were quantified by Qubit and checked for quality on an Agilent 2100 Bioanalyzer. Sequencing of the libraries was done on an Illumina MiSeq with 600-cycle, single-indexed, paired-end runs. Turning to the authors' computational methods: MiXCR version 2.1.12 with the default MiXCR reference library was used to align and assemble TRB reads. A clone was defined by each unique CDR3 nucleotide sequence, and the analysis included only productive sequences with two or more reads. Alpha-parameterized diversity profiles (alpha 0 to 5), including the Shannon (alpha 1) and Simpson (alpha 2) indices, were computed with an R script to assess repertoire diversity. The tcR package was used to compute combinatorial TRB VJ usage, which was then compared between cohorts by principal component analysis with ade4. GLIPH was used to cluster TCRbeta CDR3s in pairs of cohorts matched for age and read depth, and a Wilcoxon test was used to compare cluster frequencies. Reads reprocessed by TCRdb are summarized as one entry per CDR3 protein sequence, and DNA is absent. The authors' filters were not applied to this entry. In this sample's table one finds roughly 7,000 distinct CDR3 sequences. 15% to 20% of the sample rests with the top ten.

A further study also used this sample, focusing on T cell repertoires in aging, cancer and after chemotherapy. As that second paper reports: Donors spanned six age groups from 30 or younger to 70 or older, with at least three individuals per group. TCR repertoires from healthy donor controls were recorded over periods of several months to years and showed clear clonal overlap between repeated samplings. The complete dataset included some 10 million TCR reads. Significantly lower blood TCR diversity and higher clonality were observed in untreated patients with hematological or solid cancers than in age-matched healthy donors. In healthy donors, the drop in TCR diversity with age came mainly from a loss of richness, whereas in cancer patients a loss of evenness also played a part. In both cancer cohorts, median generation probability rose over the chemotherapy interval, which suggests that the repertoire was reconstituted through rebound thymic output. According to the authors, the repertoire data do not allow conclusions to be drawn about immunological memory after chemotherapy. To look at immunoaging and at how T cells reconstitute after chemotherapy, the study profiled TCR beta repertoires in peripheral blood from both healthy donors and cancer patients. A cohort of more than 200 cancer patients (approximately 91 with hematological and some 120 with solid cancers) was assembled, and 95 to 100 healthy donors were included as a reference group. MiXCR versions 2.12 and 3.0.5 were used to process the TRB sequences. The repertoire metrics were Shannon diversity, evenness, clonality (defined as one minus evenness), and alpha-parameterized diversity profiles covering alpha 0 to 5. The IGoR algorithm was used to calculate generation probabilities for clones in the paired samples taken before and after chemotherapy.

Sequenced input: peripheral blood. This receptor chain uses TRBV13 and TRBJ2-5; no DNA is available, so the TRBD2 call from TCRdb remains unchecked. This TCR was sampled from a human donor in good health. This receptor has the CDR3 CASSLGLLSGGASETQYF.